Listed below are T cell receptor beta chains from one sample, sequenced in a study of identical twins. Using its own MiXCR run on the 5' RACE reads, TCRdb lists one record per CDR3 protein. In the table there are about 220,000 distinct CDR3 sequences, over 5% of which are singletons. The sample also formed part of further work on T cells expressing NK-cell markers.

Sequencing was carried out using CD8+ T cells sorted from blood. The source is a woman aged 18-29 years in good health. CDR3s include the opening cysteine and the closing phenylalanine or tryptophan. D genes are given only for firm matches. Where a row states a size, it is once, few, many or the class of an expanded clone; other rows omit it.

D	size	V	J	CDR3	DNA
NA	many	TRBV7-9	TRBJ2-2	CASSRLTSGELFF	TGTGCCAGCAGCCGCTTGACCTCCGGGGAGCTGTTTTTT
TRBD1	many	TRBV4-1	TRBJ2-2	CASSQTGGNTGELFF	TGCGCCAGCAGCCAAACAGGGGGAAACACCGGGGAGCTGTTTTTT
NA	NA	TRBV5-1	TRBJ2-4	CASSLVGRGDLFDIQYF	TGCGCCAGCAGCTTGGTCGGCAGGGGTGATCTCTTCGACATTCAGTACTTC
NA	NA	TRBV12-3/TRBV12-4	TRBJ2-4	CASSGEGVDIQYF	TGTGCCAGCAGTGGGGAGGGGGTGGACATTCAGTACTTC
TRBD1	many	TRBV29-1	TRBJ2-5	CSVSWTGLGETQYF	TGCAGCGTTTCATGGACAGGGCTCGGGGAGACCCAGTACTTC
NA	many	TRBV12-3/TRBV12-4	TRBJ2-1	CASSFLGPNEQFF	TGTGCCAGCAGTTTTCTCGGGCCCAATGAGCAGTTCTTC
NA	NA	TRBV20-1	TRBJ2-1	CSARLSATPLSNEQFF	TGCAGTGCTAGACTTAGCGCCACACCTCTATCTAATGAGCAGTTCTTC
NA	NA	TRBV12-3/TRBV12-4	TRBJ2-1	CASSLGGWGGSSYNEQFF	TGTGCCAGCAGTTTAGGAGGCTGGGGGGGCAGCTCCTACAATGAGCAGTTCTTC
NA	NA	TRBV7-8	TRBJ1-1	CASCSGGRTEAFF	TGTGCCAGCTGCTCGGGGGGGAGGACTGAAGCTTTCTTT
NA	NA	TRBV5-1	TRBJ2-4	CASSLSLAKNIQYF	TGCGCCAGCAGCTTGAGTCTAGCCAAAAACATTCAGTACTTC
TRBD1	NA	TRBV9	TRBJ2-3	CASGTGFSSSDTQYF	TGTGCCAGCGGGACAGGGTTTTCTAGCTCAGATACGCAGTATTTT
NA	NA	TRBV27	TRBJ2-1	CASLSGGNSYNEQFF	TGTGCCAGCCTCTCTGGGGGCAACTCCTACAATGAGCAGTTCTTC
NA	NA	TRBV2	TRBJ1-1	CASSGQMNTEAFF	TGTGCCAGCAGTGGTCAGATGAACACTGAAGCTTTCTTT
TRBD2	few	TRBV6-5	TRBJ2-1	CASSSLSGPSSYNEQFF	TGTGCCAGCAGTTCCCTTAGCGGGCCCAGCTCCTACAATGAGCAGTTCTTC
TRBD2	many	TRBV7-9	TRBJ2-1	CASSPTSGPINEQFF	TGTGCCAGCAGTCCGACTAGCGGGCCCATCAATGAGCAGTTCTTC
NA	many	TRBV7-2	TRBJ2-1	CASSLVGQGRVSEQFF	TGTGCCAGCAGCTTAGTAGGTCAGGGACGGGTCAGCGAGCAGTTCTTC
TRBD2	NA	TRBV14	TRBJ2-1	CASSQETSGTYEQFF	TGTGCCAGCAGCCAAGAGACTAGCGGGACGTATGAGCAGTTCTTC
NA	few	TRBV15	TRBJ1-2	CATSGTGDPYGYTF	TGTGCCACCAGCGGTACAGGAGATCCCTATGGCTACACCTTC
NA	many	TRBV7-8	TRBJ2-7	CASSLRAPGADEQYF	TGTGCCAGCAGCTTAAGGGCCCCGGGGGCCGACGAGCAGTACTTC
TRBD1	many	TRBV11-2	TRBJ1-1	CASSSLDRGPFKSEAFF	TGTGCCAGCAGCTCCTTAGACAGGGGGCCTTTTAAATCTGAAGCTTTCTTT
TRBD1	NA	TRBV12-3/TRBV12-4	TRBJ1-1	CASSAQGAGTEAFF	TGTGCCAGCAGCGCACAGGGGGCGGGCACTGAAGCTTTCTTT
TRBD1	NA	TRBV28	TRBJ2-5	CASSRQQGAGAWETQYF	TGTGCCAGCAGTCGGCAGCAGGGGGCCGGGGCCTGGGAGACCCAGTACTTC
NA	NA	TRBV2	TRBJ2-5	CASSEAAQVGKTQYF	TGTGCCAGCAGTGAAGCAGCCCAGGTTGGGAAGACCCAGTACTTC
NA	few	TRBV7-9	TRBJ1-1	CASSLILSDEAFF	TGTGCCAGCAGCTTGATTCTGAGCGATGAAGCTTTCTTT
TRBD1	NA	TRBV5-5	TRBJ1-1	CASSDVWGTGVEAFF	TGTGCCAGCAGCGATGTCTGGGGGACAGGAGTTGAAGCTTTCTTT
TRBD2	NA	TRBV7-9	TRBJ2-5	CASSSPELAGDQETQYF	TGTGCCAGCAGCTCTCCTGAACTAGCGGGGGACCAAGAGACCCAGTACTTC
NA	few	TRBV4-3	TRBJ2-1	CASRLDLVYNEQFF	TGCGCCAGCAGGCTAGACTTGGTCTACAATGAGCAGTTCTTC
TRBD2	many	TRBV7-9	TRBJ2-7	CASSARLAVMYEQYF	TGTGCCAGCAGTGCTAGACTAGCGGTTATGTACGAGCAGTACTTC
NA	many	TRBV27	TRBJ1-1	CASSFTGPNTEAFF	TGTGCCAGCAGTTTTACGGGACCGAACACTGAAGCTTTCTTT
TRBD2	few	TRBV5-6	TRBJ2-1	CASSLGLGGFYNEQFF	TGTGCCAGCAGCTTGGGGTTGGGGGGGTTTTACAATGAGCAGTTCTTC
TRBD1	NA	TRBV7-9	TRBJ1-1	CASSWDRVTEAFF	TGTGCCAGCAGTTGGGACAGGGTCACTGAAGCTTTCTTT
NA	NA	TRBV7-9	TRBJ2-5	CASSRDRGREQETQYF	TGTGCCAGCAGCAGAGACCGGGGACGGGAACAAGAGACCCAGTACTTC
NA	few	TRBV7-8	TRBJ1-1	CASSLNRPEAFF	TGTGCCAGCAGCTTAAATCGGCCTGAAGCTTTCTTT
TRBD2	few	TRBV18	TRBJ2-5	CASSGTRSWETQYF	TGTGCCAGCTCCGGGACTAGATCTTGGGAGACCCAGTACTTC
TRBD2	few	TRBV12-3/TRBV12-4	TRBJ2-1	CASSFAGGPGEQFF	TGTGCCAGCAGTTTTGCGGGAGGGCCTGGAGAGCAGTTCTTC
NA	few	TRBV9	TRBJ1-2	CASSVSRSGTLYGYTF	TGTGCCAGCAGCGTTTCCCGGTCGGGGACGCTGTATGGCTACACCTTC
NA	NA	TRBV18	TRBJ2-3	CASSPESSSTDTQYF	TGTGCCAGCTCACCGGAGTCCTCTAGCACAGATACGCAGTATTTT
NA	few	TRBV11-2	TRBJ1-1	CASSLAQQNTEAFF	TGTGCCAGCAGCTTAGCACAGCAGAACACTGAAGCTTTCTTT
TRBD1	NA	TRBV6-4	TRBJ2-4	CASRYRGGNIQYF	TGTGCCAGCAGATACAGGGGCGGAAACATTCAGTACTTC
TRBD2	NA	TRBV10-3	TRBJ2-7	CAISLADSYEQYF	TGTGCCATCAGTCTAGCGGACTCCTACGAGCAGTACTTC
NA	few	TRBV27	TRBJ2-1	CASSRGGLPEQFF	TGTGCCAGCAGTCGTGGGGGCTTACCCGAGCAGTTCTTC
TRBD2	NA	TRBV11-2	TRBJ2-1	CASSPRSAGASSSYNEQFF	TGTGCCAGCAGCCCCCGTTCAGCGGGAGCCTCGAGCTCCTACAATGAGCAGTTCTTC
NA	few	TRBV27	TRBJ1-1	CATAPGLNTEAFF	TGTGCCACCGCACCCGGGTTGAACACTGAAGCTTTCTTT
TRBD2	NA	TRBV20-1	TRBJ2-1	CSAIASGGYYNEQFF	TGCAGTGCTATAGCGAGCGGGGGATACTACAATGAGCAGTTCTTC
TRBD1	many	TRBV6-1	TRBJ2-7	CASRGLWTGDYEQYF	TGTGCCAGCAGGGGATTATGGACAGGGGACTACGAGCAGTACTTC
NA	many	TRBV20-1	TRBJ2-7	CSARSGDSYEQYF	TGCAGTGCTAGATCGGGAGACTCCTACGAGCAGTACTTC
TRBD1	few	TRBV27	TRBJ2-7	CASRGTGDEQYF	TGTGCCAGCAGAGGGACAGGGGACGAGCAGTACTTC
TRBD2	few	TRBV27	TRBJ2-7	CASSYSSGYSYEQYF	TGTGCCAGCAGTTATTCTAGCGGGTACTCCTACGAGCAGTACTTC
NA	many	TRBV5-6	TRBJ1-2	CASSLGIYGYTF	TGTGCCAGCAGCTTGGGAATCTATGGCTACACCTTC
NA	few	TRBV29-1	TRBJ1-1	CSVSYQGNTEAFF	TGCAGCGTCAGTTACCAGGGAAACACTGAAGCTTTCTTT
NA	many	TRBV5-1	TRBJ1-1	CASSLSMGSEAFF	TGCGCCAGCAGCTTAAGTATGGGGTCTGAAGCTTTCTTT
TRBD2	NA	TRBV27	TRBJ2-2	CASSFTGGVTGELFF	TGTGCCAGCAGTTTTACGGGAGGGGTCACCGGGGAGCTGTTTTTT
TRBD2	few	TRBV25-1	TRBJ2-3	CASSETAGGTTDTQYF	TGTGCCAGCAGTGAGACAGCGGGAGGGACCACAGATACGCAGTATTTT